This is a list of T cell receptor beta chains from one sample in a study of cytomegalovirus exposure and HLA in healthy donors. The repertoire was sequenced with immunoSEQ multiplex PCR; TCRdb's copy has only in-frame clones and lacks some. Of under 200,000 clones listed, over 65% are singletons. Sequencing was carried out using PBMCs. All receptors derive from a woman between 35 and 50 years old in good health and CMV-seropositive. CDR3s include the opening cysteine and the closing phenylalanine or tryptophan. Each record gives: D gene, J gene, V gene, CDR3 protein. The D gene is left open where the match is weak.

D: NA
J: TRBJ2-1
V: TRBV7-2
CDR3: CASSKFGEEQFF

D: TRBD1
J: TRBJ1-2
V: TRBV27
CDR3: CASRMGQNYGYTF

D: NA
J: TRBJ2-1
V: TRBV4-3
CDR3: CASSQDTGTFINEQFF

D: TRBD1
J: TRBJ1-2
V: TRBV7-2
CDR3: CASSPGTGGVYGYTF

D: NA
J: TRBJ2-7
V: TRBV7-2
CDR3: CASSLTGLLYEQYF

D: TRBD2
J: TRBJ2-1
V: TRBV28
CDR3: CASRGLAGMVYNEQFF

D: TRBD1
J: TRBJ2-7
V: TRBV16
CDR3: CASSHPRDRAYEQYF

D: NA
J: TRBJ1-1
V: TRBV5-8
CDR3: CASSYLQGNTEAFF

D: NA
J: TRBJ2-2
V: TRBV7-9
CDR3: CASSLSFGFGELFF

D: NA
J: TRBJ2-7
V: TRBV18
CDR3: CASSPGTGSYEQYF

D: NA
J: TRBJ1-1
V: TRBV28
CDR3: CASSGEGEAFF

D: TRBD2
J: TRBJ2-3
V: TRBV2
CDR3: CASYGGGRTDTQYF

D: TRBD2
J: TRBJ2-7
V: TRBV28
CDR3: CASRASGGTYEQYF

D: TRBD2
J: TRBJ2-1
V: TRBV5-1
CDR3: CASGLAGEHNEQFF

D: TRBD1
J: TRBJ1-2
V: TRBV19
CDR3: CASSDLGTGGKANYGYTF

D: NA
J: TRBJ2-3
V: TRBV9
CDR3: CASSVDPRAGTDTQYF

D: TRBD1
J: TRBJ2-3
V: TRBV19
CDR3: CASSFPGTGEGDTQYF